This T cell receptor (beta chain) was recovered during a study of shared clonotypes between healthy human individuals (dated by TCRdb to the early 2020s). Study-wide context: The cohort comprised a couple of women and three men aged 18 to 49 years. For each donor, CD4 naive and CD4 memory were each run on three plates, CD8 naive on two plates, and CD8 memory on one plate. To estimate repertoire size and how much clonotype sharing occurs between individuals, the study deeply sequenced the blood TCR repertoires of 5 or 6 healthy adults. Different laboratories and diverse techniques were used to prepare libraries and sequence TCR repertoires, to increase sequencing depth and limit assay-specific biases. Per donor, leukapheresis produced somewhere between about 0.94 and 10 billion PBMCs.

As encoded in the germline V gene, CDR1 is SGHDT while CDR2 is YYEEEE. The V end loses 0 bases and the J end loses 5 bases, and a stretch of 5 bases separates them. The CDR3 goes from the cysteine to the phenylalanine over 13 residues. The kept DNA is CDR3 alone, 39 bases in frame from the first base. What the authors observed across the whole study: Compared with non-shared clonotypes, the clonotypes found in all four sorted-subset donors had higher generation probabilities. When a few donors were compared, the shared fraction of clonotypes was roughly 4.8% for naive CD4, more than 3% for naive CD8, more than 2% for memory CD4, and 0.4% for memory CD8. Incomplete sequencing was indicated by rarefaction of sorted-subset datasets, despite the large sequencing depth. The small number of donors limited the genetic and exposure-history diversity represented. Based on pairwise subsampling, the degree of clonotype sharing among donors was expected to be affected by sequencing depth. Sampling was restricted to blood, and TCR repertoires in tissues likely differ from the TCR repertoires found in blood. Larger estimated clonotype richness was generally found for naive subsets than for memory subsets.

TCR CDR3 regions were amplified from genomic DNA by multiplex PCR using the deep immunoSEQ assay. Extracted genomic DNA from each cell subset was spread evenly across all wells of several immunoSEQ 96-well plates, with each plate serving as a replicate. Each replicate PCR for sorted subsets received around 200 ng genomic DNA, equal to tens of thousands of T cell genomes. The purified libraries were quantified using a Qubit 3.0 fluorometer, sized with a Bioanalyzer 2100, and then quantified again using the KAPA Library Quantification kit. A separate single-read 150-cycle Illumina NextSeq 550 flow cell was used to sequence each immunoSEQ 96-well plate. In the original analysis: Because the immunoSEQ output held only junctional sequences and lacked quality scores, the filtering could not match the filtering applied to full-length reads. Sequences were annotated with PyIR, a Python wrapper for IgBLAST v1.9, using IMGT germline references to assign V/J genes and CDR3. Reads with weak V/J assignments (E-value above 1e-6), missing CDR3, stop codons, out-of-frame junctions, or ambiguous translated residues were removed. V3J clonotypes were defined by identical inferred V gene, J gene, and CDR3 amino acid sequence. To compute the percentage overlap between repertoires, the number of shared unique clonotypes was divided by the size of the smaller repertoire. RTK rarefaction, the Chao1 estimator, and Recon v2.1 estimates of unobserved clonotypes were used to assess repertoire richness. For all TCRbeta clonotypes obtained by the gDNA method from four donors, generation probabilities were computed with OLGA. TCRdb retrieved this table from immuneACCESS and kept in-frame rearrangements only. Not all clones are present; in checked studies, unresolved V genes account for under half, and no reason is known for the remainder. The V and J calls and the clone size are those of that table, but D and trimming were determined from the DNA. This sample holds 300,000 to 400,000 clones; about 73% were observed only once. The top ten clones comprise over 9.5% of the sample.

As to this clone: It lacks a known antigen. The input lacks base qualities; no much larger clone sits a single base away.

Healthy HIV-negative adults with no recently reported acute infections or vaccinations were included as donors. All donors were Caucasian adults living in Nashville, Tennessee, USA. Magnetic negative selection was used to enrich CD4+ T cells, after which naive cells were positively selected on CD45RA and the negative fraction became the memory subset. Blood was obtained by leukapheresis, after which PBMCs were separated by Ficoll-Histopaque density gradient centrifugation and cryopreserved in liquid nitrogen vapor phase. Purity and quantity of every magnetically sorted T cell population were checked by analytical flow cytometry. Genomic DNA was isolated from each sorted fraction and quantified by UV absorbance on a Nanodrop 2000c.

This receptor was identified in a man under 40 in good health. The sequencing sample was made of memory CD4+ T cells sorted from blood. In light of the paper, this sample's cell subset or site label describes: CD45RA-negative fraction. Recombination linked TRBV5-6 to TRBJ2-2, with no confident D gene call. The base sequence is TGTGCCAGCAGCTTGGCGGTTACCGGGGAGCTGTTTTTT. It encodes CASSLAVTGELFF.